The source of this T cell receptor (beta chain) is a study of response to subunit inactivated influenza vaccine. Trimming pared 6 bases from V and 3 bases from J, leaving 18 bases between. This CDR3 is 15 amino acids long. TCRdb reanalysed the RT-PCR reads using MiXCR and keeps one entry per CDR3 protein. The sample lists around 570,000 distinct CDR3 sequences, around 10% occurring once. The same specimen was also included in a second study, on T cells expressing NK-cell markers. That work contributes: UMI-tagged 5'RACE template switching yielded the TCR beta cDNA.

The material sequenced was PBMCs from blood, taken on the day of vaccination. This TCR came from a man aged 45-65 years who received an inactivated influenza vaccine. The chain couples TRBV12-3 or TRBV12-4 to TRBJ2-7; D might be TRBD2 (6 bases). DNA for the CDR3: TGTGCCAGCAGCCACGCCCGGGACTTGGGCTACGAGCAGTACTTC. Translated: CASSHARDLGYEQYF.